The following is a T cell receptor (beta chain) sequence with its context. How the authors handled the data: Estimates of nucleated cell counts were drawn from the amplification of reference gene primers. The protocol was immunoSEQ multiplex PCR, while the TCRdb copy is restricted to in-frame clones and leaves out a portion. For V, J and clone size, that table is used; D and trimming come from the DNA. Altogether about 97,000 clones are present, approximately 87% being singletons, with the ten largest covering approximately 15%. The CDR3 runs to 13 residues. Germline CDR1 is LGHDT and CDR2 is YNNKEL (reference sequence). Trimming stripped 5 bases from V and 4 bases from J, with 12 bases between. This record comes from a study of blood T cell repertoires in COVID-19. Turning to the study itself: The samples span acute and convalescent COVID-19 from the United States, Italy and Spain.

The TCR was taken from a human donor in a cohort sampled during active COVID-19. Sequenced: peripheral blood. This chain joins TRBV3-1 (or the pseudogene TRBV3-2) and TRBJ2-7; D is ambiguous. The CDR3 spells CASSERHVYEQYF. The CDR3 bases are TGTGCCAGCAGCGAAAGACACGTTTACGAGCAGTACTTC.